This T cell receptor (beta chain) was obtained from a study of blood T cell repertoires in COVID-19. There are 14 residues in the CDR3. CDR1 is SGHRS and CDR2 is YFSETQ in the germline V gene. Trimming removed 3 bases from V and 0 bases from J, with 9 bases in between. Original analysis: For nucleated cells, counts were estimated from reference gene primer amplification. Some clones are missing from TCRdb's copy, which holds only in-frame ones; the method was immunoSEQ multiplex PCR. The V and J calls and clone size come from that table; D and trimming were worked out from the DNA. This sample yields 25,000 to 35,000 clones, of which over 70% are seen a single time; roughly 16% belongs to the top ten.

The sequencing sample was made of peripheral blood. This TCR came from a woman aged 60-70 years with acute or convalescent COVID-19. This chain connects TRBV5-1 to TRBJ1-1, with a tentative D call TRBD1 (5 bases). This CDR3 is CASSSGHLNTEAFF. CDR3 nucleotide sequence: TGCGCCAGCAGCTCAGGACACTTGAACACTGAAGCTTTCTTT.